Given below is one T cell receptor (beta chain) in context. No antigen is known for it. This entry is derived from a study of shared clonotypes between healthy human individuals. Study-wide results and caveats: The study found lower generation probabilities in non-shared clonotypes than in those shared by all four donors. The rarefaction results pointed to incomplete sorted-subset sequencing despite large depth.

Repertoires were generated with immunoSEQ multiplex PCR, while TCRdb's copy carries only in-frame clones and drops some. The table has 550,000 to 850,000 clones, under 80% seen once. V lost 3 bases, J lost 3 bases, and 19 bases lay in between. The CDR3 extends over 17 amino acids. The germline gives CDR1 MDHEN, CDR2 SYDVKM. This clonotype was obtained from a woman between 25 and 40 years old in good health. The chain couples TRBV28 to TRBJ2-3, with D possibly matching TRBD2 (6 bases). Sequencing was carried out using memory CD4+ T cells sorted from blood. The subset here: CD45RA-negative fraction. The CDR3 DNA reads TGTGCCAGCAGTTTCTACTGGTCGGGAGCTCAGACAGATACGCAGTATTTT. Protein sequence: CASSFYWSGAQTDTQYF.